This T cell receptor beta chain stems from a study of blood T cell repertoires in COVID-19. Profiled with immunoSEQ multiplex PCR; TCRdb holds only in-frame clones, not every one. Among about 270,000 clones listed, around 89% were seen once. Participant-reported clinical history was the basis for cohort assignment. The V gene end was trimmed by 6 bases and the J gene end by 7 bases; junction bases not matched to a gene: 7. Germline assignment: CDR1 MGHDK and CDR2 SYGVNS. The CDR3 covers 15 residues. The source material was PBMCs or T cells enriched from blood (not recorded which). The sequence was obtained from a woman younger than 45 with acute COVID-19. V gene TRBV25-1 combines with J gene TRBJ2-7, with TRBD2 matching 15 bases. This CDR3 reads CASRGLAGGLREQYF. CDR3 nucleotides: TGTGCCAGCAGGGGACTAGCGGGAGGTCTGCGGGAGCAGTACTTC.